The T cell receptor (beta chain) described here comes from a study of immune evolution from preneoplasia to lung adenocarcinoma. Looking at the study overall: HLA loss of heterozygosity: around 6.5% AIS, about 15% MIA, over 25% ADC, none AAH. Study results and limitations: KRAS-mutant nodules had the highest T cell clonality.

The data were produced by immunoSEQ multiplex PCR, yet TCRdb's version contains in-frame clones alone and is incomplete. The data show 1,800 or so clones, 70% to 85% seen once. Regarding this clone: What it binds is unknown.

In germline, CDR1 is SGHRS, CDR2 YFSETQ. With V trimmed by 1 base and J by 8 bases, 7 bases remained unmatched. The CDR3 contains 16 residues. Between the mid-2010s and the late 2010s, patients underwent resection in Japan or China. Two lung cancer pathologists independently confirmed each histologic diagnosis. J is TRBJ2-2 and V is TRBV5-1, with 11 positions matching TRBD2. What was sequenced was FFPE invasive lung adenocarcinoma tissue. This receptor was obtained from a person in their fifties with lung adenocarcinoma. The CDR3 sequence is CASSLQLAGVGGELFF. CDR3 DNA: TGCGCCAGCAGCTTGCAACTAGCGGGAGTAGGTGGGGAGCTGTTTTTT.